Each of the 13 T cell receptor beta chains below was sequenced from the same sample in a study of metastatic and nonmetastatic thyroid tumors. No treatment had been given to any patient before thyroid surgery. TCRdb used MiXCR to call clones anew from the PCR reads. This sample has around 26,000 clones, with less than 15% found just once. Sequencing was carried out using blood. The source is a female donor with papillary thyroid cancer or a benign thyroid nodule (not recorded which). Some clones in this sample may be carry-over from other donors' samples.

The V call is TRBV12-3 or TRBV12-4, the J call TRBJ1-5; a possible D gene is TRBD1 (5 bases). This CDR3 contains 18 residues. V lost 5 bases and J lost 3, with 23 bases in between. DNA for the CDR3: TGTGCCAGCAGTCCGGCCCGACGGGGACTGAGGTTCAATCAGCCCCAGCATTTT. Its translation is CASSPARRGLRFNQPQHF.

The table lists this clone with many counts. Given a much more abundant clone one base away, this may be a read error. In the same sample, other DNA sequences code for this CDR3. This chain connects TRBV20-1 to TRBJ2-1; TRBD2 agrees at 12 bases. Germline V lookup: CDR1 DFQATT, CDR2 SNEGSKA (reference sequence). Trimming removed 3 bases from V and 0 bases from J; junction bases left unmatched: 6. The CDR3 sequence is 17 residues long. The DNA for the CDR3 is TGCAGTGCTAGTCGACTAGCGGGGGACAGCTCCTACAATGAGCAGTTCTTC. This gives the protein CSASRLAGDSSYNEQFF.

This clone was found many times. The chain couples TRBV2 to TRBJ1-1; D gene unclear. The germline V gene encodes CDR1 SNHLY and CDR2 FYNNEI. There are 12 residues in the CDR3. Trimming left V 3 bases short and J 3 bases short, with 5 bases between. The CDR3 DNA follows: TGTGCCAGCAGTGAGACTCACACTGAAGCTTTCTTT. This gives the protein CASSETHTEAFF.

As for this clone: One end of the junction varies from germline; a read error may be responsible. The gene calls are TRBV7-8 and TRBJ1-2, with D possibly TRBD1 on 6 matching bases. Germline V gene data show CDR1 as SGHVS and CDR2 as FQNEAQ. This CDR3 contains 14 residues. The CDR3 DNA reads as TGTGCCAGCATCTTAGTCGACAGGAACTATGGCTACACCTTC. Translation: CASILVDRNYGYTF.

This clone was observed at least ten times. This chain joins TRBV14 and TRBJ2-1, with D unresolved. This CDR3 is 15 amino acids long. The V end lost 3 bases, the J end lost 2 bases, and 11 bases lay between the germline ends. CDR1 is SGHDN and CDR2 is FVKESK in the germline V gene. Here the CDR3 DNA reads TGTGCCAGCAGCCATGGGCGAGAACCCTACAATGAGCAGTTCTTC. This sequence encodes CASSHGREPYNEQFF.

By proportion, this clone is medium-sized. The CDR3 bases are TGTGCCAGCACCCGGGACAGAACTAATTCACCCCTCCACTTT. Its protein is CASTRDRTNSPLHF. The V gene is TRBV6-2 or TRBV6-3, the J gene TRBJ1-6, with 7 positions matching TRBD1. V was clipped by 7 bases and J by 6 bases; unmatched bases: 6. The germline CDR1 and CDR2 sequences are MNHEY and SVGEGT. CDR3 length equals 14 residues.

The table lists this clone with many counts. J is TRBJ1-2 and V is TRBV20-1; D ambiguous. From germline, CDR1 is DFQATT and CDR2 SNEGSKA (reference sequence). The length of the CDR3 is 13 residues. Trimming left V 3 bases short and J 1 base short, with 9 bases between. CDR3 in amino acids: CSASRPSNYGYTF. The CDR3 DNA reads TGCAGTGCTAGTCGTCCCAGTAACTATGGCTACACCTTC.

This clone came up many times. V is TRBV5-1 and J is TRBJ2-1; 10 bases line up with TRBD1. V was clipped by 4 bases and J by 1 base; unmatched bases: 11. The CDR3 runs 18 residues. Per germline, CDR1 SGHRS and CDR2 YFSETQ. The CDR3 nucleotides read TGCGCCAGCAGCCCGGCGGTTGGGACAGGGGAATCCTACAATGAGCAGTTCTTC. It is translated as CASSPAVGTGESYNEQFF.

This clone was found many times. J is TRBJ1-2 and V is TRBV3-1; D perhaps matches TRBD1 (6 bases). Germline values: CDR1 LGHDT, CDR2 YNNKEL (reference sequence). Trimming removed 1 base from V and 2 bases from J, with 14 bases in between. CDR3 size: 16 residues. The CDR3 sequence: CASSQATRTVNYGYTF. The DNA for the CDR3 is TGTGCCAGCAGCCAAGCCACGAGGACAGTGAACTATGGCTACACCTTC.

V is TRBV7-6 and J is TRBJ2-2; D possibly corresponds to TRBD2 (5 bases). CDR1 and CDR2 (germline): SGHVS, FNYEAQ. This CDR3 comprises 17 residues. Between the trimmed V and J ends, which lost 6 bases and 5 bases, there was a span of 22 bases. The CDR3 bases are TGTGCCAGCAGTCTAGGCATTGCAGGAGGTTATACCGGGGAGCTGTTTTTT. Its translation is CASSLGIAGGYTGELFF. The whole variable domain, filled in from reference TRBV7-6 and TRBJ2-2, reads GAGVSQSPRYKVTKRGQDVALRCDPISGHVSLYWYRQALGQGPEFLTYFNYEAQQDKSGLPNDRFSAERPEGSISTLTIQRTEQRDSAMYRCASSLGIAGGYTGELFFGEGSRLTVL.

This clone was recorded a few times. The chain uses TRBV6-1 and TRBJ1-2; a possible D gene is TRBD1 (5 bases). Trimming pared 10 bases from V and 4 bases from J, leaving 28 bases between. Germline-derived CDR1 and CDR2 are MNHNS and SASEGT. The CDR3 extends over 17 amino acids. CDR3 bases: TGTGCCACCCGCGGGCGAATCACTCAGGGAGTCGGCTATGGCTACACCTTC. Translated: CATRGRITQGVGYGYTF.

This clone occurred many times. V and J are TRBV5-1 and TRBJ2-1; possible D gene TRBD2, 6 bases. Trimming took off 4 bases at V and 3 bases at J, with 11 bases between the two ends. Germline V gene data show CDR1 as SGHRS and CDR2 as YFSETQ. The CDR3 runs 14 residues. For the CDR3, the DNA is TGCGCCAGCAGCCGAGGCGGGGACTACAATGAGCAGTTCTTC. Translating it yields CASSRGGDYNEQFF.

This clone was seen at least ten times. The chain combines TRBV2 with TRBJ2-3, with 7 positions matching TRBD1. The germline V gene has CDR1 SNHLY and CDR2 FYNNEI. The J segment lost 4 bases and the V segment lost 7 bases, leaving 2 bases of the junction unmatched. This CDR3 contains 12 residues. CDR3 region: CASTQGADTQYF. The CDR3 nucleotides read TGTGCCAGCACTCAGGGGGCAGATACGCAGTATTTT.